The 14 T cell receptor beta chains presented below share a single source sample, sequenced in a study of blood T cell repertoires in COVID-19. Repertoires were generated with immunoSEQ multiplex PCR, while TCRdb's copy carries only in-frame clones and drops some. The repertoire holds some 150,000 clones, with approximately 84% as singletons. Sequencing input: peripheral blood. The receptors derive from a human donor in a cohort sampled during active COVID-19.

The chain recombines TRBV5-1 with TRBJ2-2, with 9 bases identical to TRBD1. Per the germline V gene, CDR1 is SGHRS and CDR2 is YFSETQ. Germline trimming cut 2 bases from V and 0 bases from J; bases unmatched to any gene: 2. This CDR3 spans 16 amino acids. Here the CDR3 reads CASSLTGGANTGELFF. CDR3 in DNA: TGCGCCAGCAGCTTAACAGGGGGCGCGAACACCGGGGAGCTGTTTTTT.

This sequence joins TRBV4-1 and TRBJ1-6; no definite D call. Germline V gene sequence: CDR1 MGHRA, CDR2 YSYEKL. The CDR3 sequence is 13 residues long. With 5 bases removed from V and 9 bases from J, the gap between germline ends came to 11 bases. The CDR3: CASSESRISPLHF. Written as DNA, the CDR3 is TGCGCCAGCAGCGAATCCAGGATTTCACCCCTCCACTTT.

The chain couples TRBV7-2 to TRBJ1-2; no reliable D call. Trimming took 5 bases from V and 7 from J, leaving 14 bases between them. The CDR3 loop spans 13 amino acids. CDR1 is SGHTA, CDR2 FQGNSA, per germline. CDR3 loop: CASSAQIVGGYTF. Written as DNA, the CDR3 is TGTGCCAGCAGCGCCCAAATAGTCGGTGGCTACACCTTC.

The chain has TRBV7-9 and TRBJ2-1; TRBD2 matches at 9 bases. The CDR3 spans 16 residues. With V trimmed by 3 bases and J by 2 bases, 5 bases remained unmatched. The V gene's germline CDR1 is SEHNR and CDR2 FQNEAQ (reference sequence). The CDR3 reads CASSFGLAGTYNEQFF. The DNA for the CDR3 is TGTGCCAGCAGCTTTGGGCTAGCGGGGACCTACAATGAGCAGTTCTTC.

The genes are TRBV27 and TRBJ2-7; perhaps TRBD2 as D (6 bases). V lost 7 bases and J lost 0, with 10 bases in between. The CDR3 totals 13 residues. CDR1 MNHEY and CDR2 SMNVEV come from the germline V gene (reference sequence). The CDR3 region has the DNA TGTGCCAGCACCCCGGGGGACTCCTACGAGCAGTACTTC. Translating it yields CASTPGDSYEQYF.

The V gene is TRBV7-2, the J gene TRBJ2-7, with 7 bases that match TRBD1. The CDR3 is 13 amino acids. The germline V gene encodes CDR1 SGHTA and CDR2 FQGNSA. Trimming took 4 bases from V and 3 from J; bases not matched to a gene: 3. In nucleotides, the CDR3 is TGTGCCAGCAGCTCGCGGACAGGCTACGAGCAGTACTTC. This gives the protein CASSSRTGYEQYF.

The genes are TRBV5-1 and TRBJ2-5; perhaps TRBD2 as D (5 bases). The ends were cut back, 0 bases at V and 5 bases at J, with 11 bases in the middle. In germline, CDR1 is SGHRS, CDR2 YFSETQ. The CDR3 has 14 amino acids. The CDR3 is CASSLDRGGETQYF. The CDR3 region has the DNA TGCGCCAGCAGCTTGGATCGCGGCGGGGAGACCCAGTACTTC.

The chain recombines TRBV7-8 with TRBJ2-2; perhaps TRBD2 as D (6 bases). The CDR3 has 15 residues. CDR1 is SGHVS and CDR2 is FQNEAQ in the germline V gene. V was trimmed by 4 bases and J by 3 bases, leaving 12 bases between them. CDR3 region: CASSSSGTYTGELFF. CDR3 nucleotide sequence: TGTGCCAGCAGCTCCTCCGGGACTTACACCGGGGAGCTGTTTTTT.

This chain links TRBV18 with TRBJ2-1; perhaps TRBD2 as D (7 bases). Germline V gives CDR1 KGHSH, CDR2 LQKENI. The CDR3 totals 15 residues. Trimming left V 3 bases short and J 9 bases short, with 18 bases between. CDR3 nucleotide sequence: TGTGCCAGCTCACCCGGTGGGGGGGGCCCCGGTGAGCAGTTCTTC. Its protein is CASSPGGGGPGEQFF.

CDR3 protein: CASSPRGSGGEGYTF. CDR3 nucleotide sequence: TGTGCCAGCAGCCCCCGGGGCTCTGGGGGGGAGGGCTACACCTTC. The V gene is TRBV9, the J gene TRBJ1-2; perhaps TRBD1 as D (5 bases). Looked up from germline, CDR1 is SGDLS and CDR2 is YYNGEE. The CDR3 sequence is 15 residues long. With 4 bases removed from V and 8 bases from J, the gap between germline ends came to 21 bases.

The V gene is TRBV6-2 or TRBV6-3, the J gene TRBJ2-7; D is unresolved. The CDR3 is made up of 13 amino acids. V was cut by 2 bases and J by 4 bases, with 9 bases left in between. The germline V gene encodes CDR1 MNHEY and CDR2 SVGEGT. The CDR3 DNA sequence: TGTGCCAGCAGTTACGAGGCGCCGTACGAGCAGTACTTC. Residues: CASSYEAPYEQYF.

The table lists this clone with a count of one. CDR3 region: CAWRDDSEAFF. Written as DNA, the CDR3 is TGTGCCTGGAGAGACGACAGTGAAGCTTTCTTT. The chain combines TRBV30 with TRBJ1-1, with D possibly being TRBD1 (5 bases). This CDR3 has 11 residues. Looked up from germline, CDR1 is GTSNPN and CDR2 is SVGIG (reference sequence). Trimming cost V 3 bases and J 7 bases, with 9 bases left between them.

V gene TRBV10-3 combines with J gene TRBJ2-4; the match to TRBD2 covers 8 bases. There are 16 residues in the CDR3. Germline CDR1 is ENHRY and CDR2 is SYGVKD. V gave up 4 bases and J gave up 1 base; unmatched junction bases: 6. Here the CDR3 reads CAISGSSGAAKNIQYF. As DNA, the CDR3 is TGTGCCATCAGTGGAAGTAGCGGGGCGGCCAAAAACATTCAGTACTTC.

The rearrangement uses TRBV11-2 and TRBJ1-3; D perhaps matches TRBD1 (5 bases). Trimming removed 0 bases at V and 4 bases at J, with 10 bases between. Germline-derived CDR1 and CDR2 are SGHAT and FQNNGV. The CDR3 runs 15 residues. The CDR3, as DNA: TGTGCCAGCAGCTTAGAAGGGGTTGGAGGAAACACCATATATTTT. Translation: CASSLEGVGGNTIYF.